This section outlines one T cell receptor (beta chain) sequence together with its context. The antigen is undetermined. The sample is drawn from a study of cytomegalovirus exposure and HLA in healthy donors. Study results and caveats: The study flagged some 170 TCR beta chains as cytomegalovirus-associated.

This CDR3 comprises 16 residues. Germline loops: CDR1 MNHEY, CDR2 SVGAGI. V lost 2 bases and J lost 3, with 11 bases in between. In the PCR, 60 Vbeta and 13 Jbeta primers were used. Method: immunoSEQ multiplex PCR; TCRdb's copy keeps in-frame clones and lacks some. This sample has under 100,000 clones, with roughly 80% found just once. Sequenced material: PBMCs. V and J are TRBV6-5 and TRBJ2-6; tentative D call: TRBD1 (6 bases). This receptor was obtained from a human donor in good health. This CDR3 is CASSYLTGNGANVLTF. In nucleotides, the CDR3 is TGTGCCAGCAGTTACCTAACAGGGAATGGGGCCAACGTCCTGACTTTC.